The subject of this entry is one TCR beta chain. Its antigen target is currently unknown. No much larger clonotype is one base removed from it; base qualities were not supplied. The CDR3 sequence holds 13 residues, the cysteine and phenylalanine included. CDR3 DNA is the only sequence kept; it has 39 bases, read in frame from the first base. V lost 6 bases and J lost 1 base; the stretch between them is 9 bases long. Via the germline V gene (reference sequence), CDR1 is MNHEY and CDR2 SMNVEV. Receptor amplification or capture employed the immunoSEQ multiplex PCR assay. TCRdb took this table from immuneACCESS and kept in-frame rearrangements with V and J called. Such tables lack part of the clones; where checked against another copy, unresolved V genes explain under half of the gap, and the rest is unexplained. The sample table lists 85,000 to 120,000 clones, 90% to 95% of them with a count of one. Under 3% of the sample comes from the top ten.

The data were taken from a study of control samples from healthy donors and cancer patients (dated by TCRdb to the early 2020s). Material for sequencing was blood. The receptor was isolated from a woman between 18 and 30 years old in good health. The rearrangement joined TRBV27 to TRBJ1-1; there is no confident call for the D gene. The CDR3 sequence is CASRLFGNTEAFF. The base sequence is TGTGCCAGCAGGCTATTTGGGAACACTGAAGCTTTCTTT.